These 12 T cell receptor beta chains originate from one sample sequenced in a study of early T cells in non-severe SARS-CoV-2 infection. TCRdb reprocessed the 5' RACE reads with MiXCR, giving one entry per CDR3 protein. This table holds more than 95,000 distinct CDR3 sequences, approximately 15% found once. The sample consisted of whole blood. These receptors originate from an adult who was a healthcare worker with PCR-confirmed SARS-CoV-2 infection or an uninfected control (not recorded which).

This clonotype turned up a few times. The chain joins TRBV7-8 to TRBJ1-3; unclear D gene. Germline assignment: CDR1 SGHVS and CDR2 FQNEAQ. Trimming took 0 bases from V and 0 from J, leaving 12 bases between them. The CDR3 is made up of 17 amino acids. CDR3: CASSLARVTSSGNTIYF. The CDR3 DNA is TGTGCCAGCAGCTTAGCTAGAGTGACCAGCTCTGGAAACACCATATATTTT. Complete variable domain (other parts from reference TRBV7-8 and TRBJ1-3): GAGVSQSPRYKVAKRGQDVALRCDPISGHVSLFWYQQALGQGPEFLTYFQNEAQLDKSGLPSDRFFAERPEGSVSTLKIQRTQQEDSAVYLCASSLARVTSSGNTIYFGEGSWLTVV.

A few counts support this clonotype. The chain recombines TRBV12-3 or TRBV12-4 with TRBJ2-5, with D perhaps assigned TRBD1 or TRBD2 (5 bases each). Trimming took 3 bases from V and 2 from J, leaving 13 bases between them. CDR3 length: 15 residues. The chain's CDR3 is CASSLGRNFQETQYF. CDR3 bases: TGTGCCAGCAGTTTGGGACGAAATTTTCAAGAGACCCAGTACTTC.

The sample holds a few counts of this clonotype. This chain links TRBV20-1 with TRBJ1-2, with D perhaps TRBD1 (6 bases). V dropped 5 bases and J dropped 2 bases, with 12 bases sitting between them. CDR1 and CDR2 (germline): DFQATT, SNEGSKA (reference sequence). The CDR3 spans 13 residues. CDR3: CSAAPTGNYGYTF. In nucleotides, the CDR3 is TGCAGTGCTGCCCCAACAGGGAACTATGGCTACACCTTC.

The J gene is TRBJ1-1, the V gene TRBV11-2; D unresolved. Deletions cut 5 bases from V and 2 bases from J, with 18 bases between. The CDR3 runs to 16 residues. Germline CDR1 SGHAT, CDR2 FQNNGV. CDR3 sequence (DNA): TGTGCCAGCAGCCCATTGACATTTCCCGATAACACTGAAGCTTTCTTT. It codes for CASSPLTFPDNTEAFF.

The genes are TRBV19 and TRBJ2-2; D perhaps matches TRBD2 (6 bases). Germline CDR1 is LNHDA and CDR2 is SQIVND (reference sequence). The CDR3 consists of 16 residues. Deletions cut 4 bases from V and 7 bases from J, with 19 bases between. CDR3 in amino acids: CASSNRAERRGGELFF. The CDR3 region has the DNA TGTGCCAGTAGTAATCGGGCAGAGCGGAGGGGCGGGGAGCTGTTTTTT.

V gene TRBV30 combines with J gene TRBJ2-5; D might be TRBD2 (5 bases). The CDR3 runs to 14 residues. CDR1 GTSNPN and CDR2 SVGIG come from the germline V gene (reference sequence). V lost 2 bases and J lost 2, with 12 bases in between. The CDR3 sequence: CAWSNNGKQETQYF. The CDR3 coding sequence is TGTGCCTGGAGTAACAACGGGAAGCAAGAGACCCAGTACTTC.

This clonotype was seen at least ten times. The CDR3 here is CASSQDGASAYEQYF. In nucleotides, the CDR3 is TGCGCCAGCAGCCAAGACGGGGCTAGCGCCTACGAGCAGTACTTC. The gene calls are TRBV4-3 and TRBJ2-7; D perhaps matches TRBD2 (6 bases). Trimming stripped 0 bases from V and 2 bases from J, with 11 bases between. The CDR3 is 15 amino acids. CDR1 is LGHNA, CDR2 YSLEER, per germline.

The chain uses TRBV18 and TRBJ1-1, with D unclear. The germline V gene encodes CDR1 KGHSH and CDR2 LQKENI. This CDR3 is built from 16 residues. V lost 0 bases and J 1 base, leaving 12 bases between the germline ends. CDR3 nucleotide sequence: TGTGCCAGCTCACCACCGAGGGTGTCGGGGAACACTGAAGCTTTCTTT. Its translation is CASSPPRVSGNTEAFF. The complete variable domain, with remaining parts taken from reference TRBV18 and TRBJ1-1, reads NAGVMQNPRHLVRRRGQEARLRCSPMKGHSHVYWYRQLPEEGLKFMVYLQKENIIDESGMPKERFSAEFPKEGPSILRIQQVVRGDSAAYFCASSPPRVSGNTEAFFGQGTRLTVV.

This clonotype has ten or more counts. This rearrangement joins TRBV10-3 to TRBJ2-6; TRBD1 agrees at 10 bases. The CDR3 has 16 amino acids. From germline, CDR1 is ENHRY and CDR2 SYGVKD. The J segment lost 2 bases and the V segment lost 7 bases, leaving 5 bases of the junction unmatched. Here the CDR3 DNA reads TGTGCCATCACCACCGGGACAGGGGCTGGGGCCAACGTCCTGACTTTC. Amino acid sequence: CAITTGTGAGANVLTF.

This clonotype was seen a handful of times. The chain combines TRBV6-1 with TRBJ1-3; a possible D gene is TRBD1 (6 bases). V was pared by 6 bases and J by 4 bases, with 13 bases between. Germline CDR1 and CDR2: MNHNS and SASEGT. The CDR3 is made up of 14 amino acids. Written as DNA, the CDR3 is TGTGCCAGCAGGGCGGACAGTCTCGGAAACACCATATATTTT. It encodes CASRADSLGNTIYF.

V gene TRBV29-1 combines with J gene TRBJ2-1; 13 nucleotides agree with TRBD2. CDR1 is SQVTM and CDR2 is ANQGSEA in the germline V gene. V gave up 4 bases and J gave up 7 bases; unmatched junction bases: 13. This CDR3 has 17 residues. The CDR3, as DNA: TGCAGCGTTGCCCCCTCCCCCGAGACTAGCGGGAGGAATGAGCAGTTCTTC. Translating it yields CSVAPSPETSGRNEQFF.

This clonotype has a handful of counts. The chain uses TRBV7-2 and TRBJ1-3, with a tentative D call TRBD1 (6 bases). Deletions cut 6 bases from V and 6 bases from J, with 15 bases between. CDR1 is SGHTA and CDR2 is FQGNSA in the germline V gene. The CDR3 spans 14 residues. The CDR3: CASSPQGFINTIYF. The CDR3, as DNA: TGTGCCAGCAGTCCACAGGGTTTTATAAACACCATATATTTT. The entire variable domain, with the rest obtained from reference TRBV7-2 and TRBJ1-3, is as follows: GAGVSQSPSNKVTEKGKDVELRCDPISGHTALYWYRQSLGQGLEFLIYFQGNSAPDKSGLPSDRFSAERTGGSVSTLTIQRTQQEDSAVYLCASSPQGFINTIYFGEGSWLTVV.